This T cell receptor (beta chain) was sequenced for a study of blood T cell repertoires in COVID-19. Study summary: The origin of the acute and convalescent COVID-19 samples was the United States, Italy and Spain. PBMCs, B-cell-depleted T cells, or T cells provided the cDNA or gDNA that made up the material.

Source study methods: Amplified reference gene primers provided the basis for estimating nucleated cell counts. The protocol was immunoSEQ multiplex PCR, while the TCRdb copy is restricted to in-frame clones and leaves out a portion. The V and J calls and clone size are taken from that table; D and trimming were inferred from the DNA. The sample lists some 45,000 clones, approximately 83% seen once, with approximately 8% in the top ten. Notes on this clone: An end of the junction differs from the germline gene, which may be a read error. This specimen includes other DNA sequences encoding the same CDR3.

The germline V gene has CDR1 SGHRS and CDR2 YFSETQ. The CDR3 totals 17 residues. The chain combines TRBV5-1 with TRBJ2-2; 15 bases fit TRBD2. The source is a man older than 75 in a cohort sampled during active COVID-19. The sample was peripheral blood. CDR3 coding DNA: TGCGCCAGCAGCCCAGGACTAGCGGGAGGGCTCGGCGGGGAACTGTTTTTT. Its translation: CASSPGLAGGLGGELFF.